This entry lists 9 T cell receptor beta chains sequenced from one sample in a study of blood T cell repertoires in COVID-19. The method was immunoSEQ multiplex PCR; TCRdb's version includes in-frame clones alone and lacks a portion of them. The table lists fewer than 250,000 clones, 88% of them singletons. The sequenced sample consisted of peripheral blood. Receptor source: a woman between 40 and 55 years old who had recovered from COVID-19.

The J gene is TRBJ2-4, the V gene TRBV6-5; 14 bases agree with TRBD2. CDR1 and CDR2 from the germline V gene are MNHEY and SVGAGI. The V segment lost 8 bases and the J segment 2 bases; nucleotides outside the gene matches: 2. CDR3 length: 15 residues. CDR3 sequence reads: CASRTSGRTKNIQYF. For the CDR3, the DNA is TGTGCCAGCCGGACTAGCGGGAGGACCAAAAACATTCAGTACTTC.

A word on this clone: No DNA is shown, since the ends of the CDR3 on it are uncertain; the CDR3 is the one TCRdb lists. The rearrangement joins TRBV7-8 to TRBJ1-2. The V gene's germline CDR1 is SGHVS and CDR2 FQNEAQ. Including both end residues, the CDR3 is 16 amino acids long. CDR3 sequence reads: CASSYTFGRGDYGYTF.

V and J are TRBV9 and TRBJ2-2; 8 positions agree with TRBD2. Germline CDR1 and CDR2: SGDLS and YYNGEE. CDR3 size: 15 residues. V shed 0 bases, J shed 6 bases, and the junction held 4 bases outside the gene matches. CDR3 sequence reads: CASSVDSGGPGELFF. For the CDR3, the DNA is TGTGCCAGCAGCGTAGACTCGGGAGGGCCCGGGGAGCTGTTTTTT.

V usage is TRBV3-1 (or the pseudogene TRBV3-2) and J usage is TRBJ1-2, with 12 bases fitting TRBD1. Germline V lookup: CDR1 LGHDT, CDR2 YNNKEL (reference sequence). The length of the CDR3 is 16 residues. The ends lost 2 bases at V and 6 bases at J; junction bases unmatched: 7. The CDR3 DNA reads TGTGCCAGCAGCCAAAGTGGGGGACAGGGGGCACATGGCTACACCTTC. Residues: CASSQSGGQGAHGYTF.

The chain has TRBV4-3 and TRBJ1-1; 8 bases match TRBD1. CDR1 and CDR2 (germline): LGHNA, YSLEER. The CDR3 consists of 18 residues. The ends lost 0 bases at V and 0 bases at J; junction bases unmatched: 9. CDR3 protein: CASSQDVTGGNMNTEAFF. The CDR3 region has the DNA TGCGCCAGCAGCCAAGATGTAACAGGGGGTAACATGAACACTGAAGCTTTCTTT.

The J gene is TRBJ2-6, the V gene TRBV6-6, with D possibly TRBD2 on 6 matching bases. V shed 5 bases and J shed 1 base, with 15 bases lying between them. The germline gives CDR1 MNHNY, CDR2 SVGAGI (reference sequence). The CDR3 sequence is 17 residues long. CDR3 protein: CASSQLAKLSGANVLTF. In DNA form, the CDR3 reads TGTGCCAGCAGTCAGCTAGCGAAACTATCTGGGGCCAACGTCCTGACTTTC.

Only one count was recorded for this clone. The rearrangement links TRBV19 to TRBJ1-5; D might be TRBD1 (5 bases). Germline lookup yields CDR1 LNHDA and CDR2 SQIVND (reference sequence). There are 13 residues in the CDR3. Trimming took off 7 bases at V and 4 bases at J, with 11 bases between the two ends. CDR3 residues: CASTLGQNQPQHF. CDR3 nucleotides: TGTGCCAGTACCCTGGGGCAGAATCAGCCCCAGCATTTT.

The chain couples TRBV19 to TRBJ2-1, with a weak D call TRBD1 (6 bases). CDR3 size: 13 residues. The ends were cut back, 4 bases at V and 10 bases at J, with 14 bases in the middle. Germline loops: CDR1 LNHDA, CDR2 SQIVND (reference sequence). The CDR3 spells CASSTQTGTEQFF. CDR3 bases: TGTGCCAGTAGTACCCAAACCGGGACAGAGCAGTTCTTC.

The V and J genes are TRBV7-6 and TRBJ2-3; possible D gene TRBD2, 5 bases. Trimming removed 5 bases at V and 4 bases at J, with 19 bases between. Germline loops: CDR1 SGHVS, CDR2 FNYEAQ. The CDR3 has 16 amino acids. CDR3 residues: CASSRLAYSDADTQYF. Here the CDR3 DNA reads TGTGCCAGCAGCCGACTTGCCTATAGCGACGCAGATACGCAGTATTTT.